These T cell receptor beta chains were read from a single sample in a study of T cells in Graves' hyperthyroidism and ophthalmopathy. One entry per CDR3 protein, called by TCRdb with MiXCR from the multiplex PCR reads. The sample has 350,000 to 400,000 distinct CDR3 sequences; about 20% are singletons. The specimen was blood. The receptors derive from a woman aged 18-29 years with Graves' hyperthyroidism. The CDR3 runs from the conserved cysteine through the conserved F or W. D genes are given only for firm matches. Where a row states a size, it is once, few, many or the class of an expanded clone; other rows omit it.

V gene: TRBV29-1
clone size: many
D gene: NA
J gene: TRBJ1-2
CDR3 protein: CSVEKGTLNYGYTF
CDR3 DNA: TGCAGCGTTGAAAAGGGGACGTTAAACTATGGCTACACCTTC

V gene: TRBV6-5
clone size: NA
D gene: NA
J gene: TRBJ2-7
CDR3 protein: CASSYSKAGALVYEQYF
CDR3 DNA: TGTGCCAGCAGTTACTCGAAGGCGGGGGCCCTAGTTTACGAGCAGTACTTC

V gene: TRBV6-5
clone size: NA
D gene: NA
J gene: TRBJ1-6
CDR3 protein: CASSYSRGSNSPLHF
CDR3 DNA: TGTGCCAGCAGTTACTCGAGAGGGTCTAATTCACCCCTCCACTTT

V gene: TRBV10-1
clone size: many
D gene: NA
J gene: TRBJ1-1
CDR3 protein: CASSDEVGGTEAFF
CDR3 DNA: TGCGCCAGCAGTGATGAGGTTGGAGGGACTGAAGCTTTCTTT

V gene: TRBV6-1
clone size: many
D gene: NA
J gene: TRBJ2-7
CDR3 protein: CASKRVGAYEQYF
CDR3 DNA: TGTGCCAGCAAGCGAGTCGGAGCGTACGAGCAGTACTTC

V gene: TRBV5-1
clone size: many
D gene: NA
J gene: TRBJ2-7
CDR3 protein: CASSLTGTYEQYF
CDR3 DNA: TGCGCCAGCAGCTTGACAGGAACCTACGAGCAGTACTTC

V gene: TRBV6-1
clone size: few
D gene: TRBD1
J gene: TRBJ1-4
CDR3 protein: CASSNRGDTTNEKLFF
CDR3 DNA: TGTGCCAGCAGCAACAGGGGAGACACAACTAATGAAAAACTGTTTTTT

V gene: TRBV10-3
clone size: many
D gene: NA
J gene: TRBJ1-5
CDR3 protein: CAISVQGGDQPQHF
CDR3 DNA: TGTGCCATCAGTGTACAAGGGGGTGATCAGCCCCAGCATTTT

V gene: TRBV12-3/TRBV12-4
clone size: many
D gene: NA
J gene: TRBJ1-3
CDR3 protein: CASTSRDLGNTIYF
CDR3 DNA: TGTGCCAGCACCTCGCGGGATCTAGGAAACACCATATATTTT

V gene: TRBV20-1
clone size: NA
D gene: NA
J gene: TRBJ1-2
CDR3 protein: CSAIPPGRQRGYTF
CDR3 DNA: TGCAGTGCAATACCCCCCGGACGGCAGAGAGGCTACACCTTC

V gene: TRBV7-2
clone size: NA
D gene: TRBD2
J gene: TRBJ2-5
CDR3 protein: CASSLAQGLAIGETQYF
CDR3 DNA: TGTGCCAGCAGCTTAGCGCAGGGACTAGCGATTGGAGAGACCCAGTACTTC

V gene: TRBV7-2
clone size: NA
D gene: TRBD1
J gene: TRBJ2-2
CDR3 protein: CAIPTGTGPTGELFF
CDR3 DNA: TGTGCCATTCCGACCGGGACAGGGCCCACCGGGGAGCTGTTTTTT

V gene: TRBV19
clone size: many
D gene: TRBD2
J gene: TRBJ2-7
CDR3 protein: CASRTGAGGEYEQYF
CDR3 DNA: TGTGCCAGTCGGACGGGAGCGGGGGGTGAGTACGAGCAGTACTTC

V gene: TRBV6-4
clone size: many
D gene: NA
J gene: TRBJ1-5
CDR3 protein: CASSERDGNQPQHF
CDR3 DNA: TGTGCCAGCAGTGAACGGGACGGTAATCAGCCCCAGCATTTT

V gene: TRBV20-1
clone size: many
D gene: NA
J gene: TRBJ2-5
CDR3 protein: CSARGGAQETQYF
CDR3 DNA: TGCAGTGCTAGGGGGGGGGCGCAGGAGACCCAGTACTTC

V gene: TRBV18
clone size: many
D gene: TRBD2
J gene: TRBJ2-7
CDR3 protein: CASSPGLAVYEQYF
CDR3 DNA: TGCGCCAGCAGCCCGGGACTAGCGGTCTACGAGCAGTACTTC

V gene: TRBV6-1
clone size: many
D gene: TRBD2
J gene: TRBJ2-5
CDR3 protein: CASSGRGAGQETQYF
CDR3 DNA: TGTGCCAGCAGTGGCCGCGGAGCGGGGCAAGAGACCCAGTACTTC

V gene: TRBV7-8
clone size: NA
D gene: TRBD2
J gene: TRBJ2-5
CDR3 protein: CASSAFGGGVGETQYF
CDR3 DNA: TGTGCCAGCAGCGCCTTTGGCGGGGGGGTGGGAGAGACCCAGTACTTC

V gene: TRBV14
clone size: many
D gene: NA
J gene: TRBJ2-5
CDR3 protein: CASSPLFGTRQETQYF
CDR3 DNA: TGTGCCAGCAGCCCACTGTTTGGTACCAGGCAAGAGACCCAGTACTTC

V gene: TRBV13
clone size: many
D gene: TRBD2
J gene: TRBJ2-7
CDR3 protein: CASSPRLSGETYEQYF
CDR3 DNA: TGTGCCAGCAGCCCACGACTTAGCGGGGAAACCTACGAGCAGTACTTC

V gene: TRBV12-3/TRBV12-4
clone size: NA
D gene: NA
J gene: TRBJ1-1
CDR3 protein: CASPGNTEAFF
CDR3 DNA: TGTGCCAGCCCCGGGAACACTGAAGCTTTCTTT

V gene: TRBV15
clone size: many
D gene: NA
J gene: TRBJ1-5
CDR3 protein: CATSWNSNQPQHF
CDR3 DNA: TGTGCCACCAGCTGGAATAGCAATCAGCCCCAGCATTTT

V gene: TRBV4-2
clone size: many
D gene: NA
J gene: TRBJ1-5
CDR3 protein: CASSQERDTPNQPQHF
CDR3 DNA: TGTGCCAGCAGCCAAGAACGCGACACACCGAATCAGCCCCAGCATTTT

V gene: TRBV6-1
clone size: NA
D gene: NA
J gene: TRBJ1-5
CDR3 protein: CASSNGGLVGSNQPQHF
CDR3 DNA: TGTGCCAGCAGCAACGGGGGTTTAGTGGGTTCCAATCAGCCCCAGCATTTT

V gene: TRBV3-1
clone size: NA
D gene: NA
J gene: TRBJ2-5
CDR3 protein: CASSLDYRAQYF
CDR3 DNA: TGTGCCAGCAGCCTAGATTACCGGGCCCAGTACTTC

V gene: TRBV9
clone size: few
D gene: NA
J gene: TRBJ1-1
CDR3 protein: CASSEMSGTSPPFF
CDR3 DNA: TGTGCCAGCAGCGAAATGAGTGGGACCAGTCCGCCATTCTTT

V gene: TRBV11-2
clone size: NA
D gene: NA
J gene: TRBJ1-5
CDR3 protein: CASSYGGVQPQHF
CDR3 DNA: TGTGCCAGCAGCTACGGGGGTGTTCAGCCCCAGCATTTT

V gene: TRBV28
clone size: many
D gene: NA
J gene: TRBJ1-1
CDR3 protein: CASSLSRFLLSPLGAFF
CDR3 DNA: TGTGCCAGCAGTTTATCTCGCTTTCTGTTATCACCCTTAGGAGCTTTCTTT

V gene: TRBV11-2
clone size: many
D gene: TRBD2
J gene: TRBJ2-7
CDR3 protein: CASSSGLNVYEQYF
CDR3 DNA: TGTGCCAGCAGCTCGGGACTAAATGTCTACGAGCAGTACTTC

V gene: TRBV24-1
clone size: many
D gene: TRBD1
J gene: TRBJ2-2
CDR3 protein: CATSDPLTGGTGELFF
CDR3 DNA: TGTGCCACCAGTGATCCCTTGACAGGGGGGACCGGGGAGCTGTTTTTT

V gene: TRBV28
clone size: NA
D gene: NA
J gene: TRBJ2-7
CDR3 protein: CASSLWGRSQYF
CDR3 DNA: TGTGCCAGCAGTTTATGGGGCCGTAGCCAGTACTTC

V gene: TRBV28
clone size: many
D gene: NA
J gene: TRBJ1-2
CDR3 protein: CASSGNGYTF
CDR3 DNA: TGTGCCAGCAGTGGAAATGGCTACACCTTC

V gene: TRBV28
clone size: many
D gene: NA
J gene: TRBJ2-7
CDR3 protein: CASVRGGEQYF
CDR3 DNA: TGTGCCAGCGTGAGGGGTGGAGAGCAGTACTTC

V gene: TRBV7-8
clone size: many
D gene: TRBD1
J gene: TRBJ1-2
CDR3 protein: CASSPTGVRGYTF
CDR3 DNA: TGTGCCAGCAGCCCGACAGGGGTCCGTGGCTACACCTTC

V gene: TRBV20-1
clone size: few
D gene: TRBD2
J gene: TRBJ2-3
CDR3 protein: CSARDLHTSGGRTDTQYF
CDR3 DNA: TGCAGTGCTAGAGATCTGCATACAAGCGGGGGGCGCACAGATACGCAGTATTTT

V gene: TRBV24-1
clone size: NA
D gene: TRBD1
J gene: TRBJ1-5
CDR3 protein: CATSDTGTGGQPQHF
CDR3 DNA: TGTGCCACCAGTGACACCGGGACAGGGGGTCAGCCCCAGCATTTT

V gene: TRBV13
clone size: many
D gene: TRBD2
J gene: TRBJ2-3
CDR3 protein: CASSQYRRTSGSSTDTQYF
CDR3 DNA: TGTGCCAGCAGCCAATATAGACGGACTAGCGGGTCTAGCACAGATACGCAGTATTTT

V gene: TRBV7-6
clone size: many
D gene: NA
J gene: TRBJ2-5
CDR3 protein: CASSLAPARETQYF
CDR3 DNA: TGTGCCAGCAGCTTAGCCCCGGCGCGGGAGACCCAGTACTTC

V gene: TRBV4-1
clone size: many
D gene: NA
J gene: TRBJ2-6
CDR3 protein: CASSHPSAFLRSGANVLTF
CDR3 DNA: TGCGCCAGCAGCCACCCCAGTGCATTCCTCCGCTCTGGGGCCAACGTCCTGACTTTC

V gene: TRBV5-4
clone size: many
D gene: TRBD1
J gene: TRBJ2-7
CDR3 protein: CASSSKTGDRYEQYF
CDR3 DNA: TGTGCCAGCAGCAGCAAGACAGGGGACAGGTACGAGCAGTACTTC

V gene: TRBV7-3
clone size: many
D gene: NA
J gene: TRBJ2-2
CDR3 protein: CASSLRGTGELFF
CDR3 DNA: TGTGCCAGCAGCTTAAGGGGGACTGGGGAGCTGTTTTTT

V gene: TRBV6-1
clone size: NA
D gene: NA
J gene: TRBJ1-1
CDR3 protein: CASSPSDQSNTEAFF
CDR3 DNA: TGTGCCAGCAGTCCCTCCGACCAATCGAACACTGAAGCTTTCTTT

V gene: TRBV12-3/TRBV12-4
clone size: many
D gene: TRBD1
J gene: TRBJ1-3
CDR3 protein: CASSLTGGSGNTIYF
CDR3 DNA: TGTGCCAGCAGCCTTACAGGGGGCTCTGGAAACACCATATATTTT

V gene: TRBV20-1
clone size: many
D gene: NA
J gene: TRBJ2-7
CDR3 protein: CSARDLGPIEQYF
CDR3 DNA: TGCAGTGCCCGGGATCTAGGACCCATCGAGCAGTACTTC

V gene: TRBV4-1
clone size: many
D gene: TRBD2
J gene: TRBJ2-7
CDR3 protein: CASRQYGGGPYEQYF
CDR3 DNA: TGCGCCAGCAGGCAGTACGGGGGAGGGCCCTACGAGCAGTACTTC

V gene: TRBV7-8
clone size: many
D gene: NA
J gene: TRBJ1-5
CDR3 protein: CASSLRSPGGYFNQPQHF
CDR3 DNA: TGTGCCAGCAGCTTAAGGTCTCCGGGCGGATACTTCAATCAGCCCCAGCATTTT

V gene: TRBV6-2/TRBV6-3
clone size: few
D gene: NA
J gene: TRBJ1-1
CDR3 protein: CASSHSLTTLGVTEAFF
CDR3 DNA: TGTGCCAGCAGTCACTCCTTGACGACCCTGGGGGTCACTGAAGCTTTCTTT

V gene: TRBV6-1
clone size: many
D gene: NA
J gene: TRBJ2-2
CDR3 protein: CASRDQETGELFF
CDR3 DNA: TGTGCCAGCAGAGATCAGGAGACCGGGGAGCTGTTTTTT

V gene: TRBV7-8
clone size: many
D gene: TRBD1
J gene: TRBJ1-1
CDR3 protein: CASSLWTGGQNTEAFF
CDR3 DNA: TGTGCCAGCAGCTTATGGACAGGGGGCCAGAACACTGAAGCTTTCTTT

V gene: TRBV12-3/TRBV12-4
clone size: many
D gene: NA
J gene: TRBJ1-6
CDR3 protein: CASSLRRSPLHF
CDR3 DNA: TGTGCCAGCAGTTTACGGCGTTCACCCCTCCACTTT

V gene: TRBV9
clone size: few
D gene: NA
J gene: TRBJ2-5
CDR3 protein: CASSLRRVGETQYF
CDR3 DNA: TGTGCCAGCAGCCTAAGGCGGGTCGGAGAGACCCAGTACTTC

V gene: TRBV6-1
clone size: many
D gene: NA
J gene: TRBJ1-5
CDR3 protein: CASRTSFGAQPQHF
CDR3 DNA: TGTGCCAGCAGGACCTCGTTCGGGGCCCAGCCCCAGCATTTT

V gene: TRBV15
clone size: NA
D gene: NA
J gene: TRBJ2-4
CDR3 protein: CATSRGGRGAKNIQYF
CDR3 DNA: TGTGCCACCAGCAGAGGGGGGCGGGGGGCCAAAAACATTCAGTACTTC

V gene: TRBV6-2/TRBV6-3
clone size: once
D gene: NA
J gene: TRBJ1-5
CDR3 protein: CASSYWEDQPQHF
CDR3 DNA: TGTGCCAGCAGTTACTGGGAAGATCAGCCCCAGCATTTT

V gene: TRBV9
clone size: few
D gene: NA
J gene: TRBJ2-2
CDR3 protein: CASSRDSVAGELFF
CDR3 DNA: TGTGCCAGCAGCCGGGACTCAGTTGCCGGGGAGCTGTTTTTT

V gene: TRBV24-1
clone size: many
D gene: NA
J gene: TRBJ1-5
CDR3 protein: CATSDSRGNQPQHF
CDR3 DNA: TGTGCCACCAGTGATTCTCGGGGCAATCAGCCCCAGCATTTT

V gene: TRBV30
clone size: NA
D gene: NA
J gene: TRBJ1-6
CDR3 protein: CAWSEVREYSPLHF
CDR3 DNA: TGTGCCTGGAGTGAGGTCAGGGAATATTCACCCCTCCACTTT

V gene: TRBV5-4
clone size: few
D gene: NA
J gene: TRBJ2-6
CDR3 protein: CASSLPGAGANVLTF
CDR3 DNA: TGTGCCAGCAGCCTACCGGGGGCTGGGGCCAACGTCCTGACTTTC

V gene: TRBV3-1
clone size: many
D gene: TRBD2
J gene: TRBJ2-7
CDR3 protein: CASSTTSDEQYF
CDR3 DNA: TGTGCCAGCAGCACTACTAGCGACGAGCAGTACTTC

V gene: TRBV28
clone size: many
D gene: NA
J gene: TRBJ2-6
CDR3 protein: CASSFGFFGANVLTF
CDR3 DNA: TGTGCCAGCAGTTTTGGTTTCTTTGGGGCCAACGTCCTGACTTTC